This entry describes one T cell receptor (beta chain). Its antigen remains undetermined. Qualities for individual bases were not recorded, and no much larger clone is one base off. TCRbeta CDR3 regions were amplified from genomic DNA by means of the immunoSEQ Assay, a bias-controlled multiplex PCR. The authors processed their data as follows. Nucleated cell counts per sample were estimated from amplification of reference gene primers within the assay. To quantify the absolute abundance of each unique TCRbeta CDR3 rearrangement, sequence reads were collapsed and filtered. For each sample, productive Simpson clonality was calculated by taking the square root of Simpson's diversity index across productive rearrangements. TCRdb stores this immuneACCESS table with in-frame sequences only. Part of the clones is absent; in the studies checked, under half of the shortfall reflects unresolved V genes, and no reason is known for the rest. The V and J calls and clone size come from that table; D and trimming were worked out from the DNA. This sample is represented by about 140,000 clones; around 89% of them were singletons. Jointly, the top ten make up roughly 11% of the sample.

The data stem from a study of blood T cell repertoires in COVID-19 (dated by TCRdb to 2018 to 2021). Concerning the study at large: The collaborator samples originated in the United States, Italy and Spain and spanned the acute and convalescent phases of COVID-19. The repertoires were made available in a free public database intended to serve as a resource for research on the immune response to SARS-CoV-2. The prospective study material was composed of cDNA or gDNA derived from T cells, B-cell-depleted T cells, or PBMCs. A de-identified subject ID, COVID-19 status, age in years and sex were almost always included in the sample metadata. The dataset comprised deeply sampled blood TCRbeta repertoires from subjects exposed to, actively infected with, or recovered from COVID-19. Where available, HLA class I and class II types were obtained from metadata supplied by the sample provider rather than from assay-based typing. Samples came from the ongoing ImmuneRACE study (first 160 participants) plus 1,254 subjects from 6 global collaborators. Study-wide conclusions, independent of this receptor: The amount of clinical and demographic metadata varied by source and participant and was provided uncurated.

Inclusive of the bounding cysteine and phenylalanine, the CDR3 is 14 residues long. Only CDR3 DNA remains: 42 bases, in frame from the first base. From a lookup of the germline V gene (reference sequence), CDR1 and CDR2 are SEHNR and FQNEAQ. The germline V and J ends show losses of 4 bases and 4 bases respectively, and no gene match explains 6 bases of the junction. Collaborating institutions collected whole blood in K2EDTA tubes following their own protocols. For TCRbeta analysis, collaborator samples were shipped as frozen whole blood, as isolated PBMCs, or as DNA extracted from either sample type.

This chain joins TRBV7-9 to TRBJ1-2, with 7 junctional bases fitting TRBD1. The sequence derives from a woman of 80 years or more with acute or convalescent COVID-19. The sequencing input was peripheral blood. The sequenced DNA is TGTGCCAGCAGCTACCGACAGGGATTCTATGGCTACACCTTC. Its amino acids are CASSYRQGFYGYTF.